The 2 T cell receptor beta chains given below trace back to one sample, sequenced in a study of shared clonotypes between healthy human individuals. Profiled with immunoSEQ multiplex PCR; TCRdb holds only in-frame clones, not every one. The profile shows roughly 2.5 million clones, around 90% of them singletons. Source material: naive CD4+ T cells sorted from blood. Subset described: CD45RA+ positively selected. The receptors here all came from a man aged 18 to 30 in good health.

V and J are TRBV2 and TRBJ1-5, with D possibly TRBD1 on 6 matching bases. This CDR3 region has 14 residues. The V end was cut by 4 bases, the J end by 4 bases, with 11 bases between. The germline V gene encodes CDR1 SNHLY and CDR2 FYNNEI. The CDR3 loop reads CASSVGGLNQPQHF. The CDR3 DNA sequence: TGTGCCAGCAGTGTAGGGGGTCTTAATCAGCCCCAGCATTTT.

The V gene is TRBV5-1, the J gene TRBJ2-3; D ambiguous. The V end was cut by 4 bases, the J end by 8 bases, with 17 bases between. The length of the CDR3 is 14 residues. Germline lookup yields CDR1 SGHRS and CDR2 YFSETQ. The CDR3 region has the DNA TGCGCCAGCAGCCCGGGCGTGGGCTTGGGTACGCAGTATTTT. Translating gives CASSPGVGLGTQYF.